Each of the 28 T cell receptor beta chains below was sequenced from the same sample in a study of blood T cells in healthy people across ages. Sample-barcoded 5' priming and a J-beta primer mix drove a second PCR of 7 to 11 cycles. A single record per CDR3 protein comes from TCRdb applying MiXCR to the 5' RACE reads. The table lists approximately 1,000,000 distinct CDR3 sequences, more than 30% of them singletons. Sequences were obtained from blood. Receptors were obtained from a man in his late teens or twenties in good health.

This clonotype was seen a few times. This chain links TRBV7-9 with TRBJ2-5; D unclear. Near its end, the DNA agrees better with TRBJ2-7, so the J call may be wrong. The CDR3 totals 14 residues. Germline-derived CDR1 and CDR2 are SEHNR and FQNEAQ (reference sequence). CDR3 amino acids: CASSPQPLTDEQYF. The CDR3 coding sequence is TGTGCCAGCAGCCCGCAGCCACTAACCGACGAGCAGTACTTC.

The chain employs TRBV6-6 and TRBJ2-1; 8 bases are shared with TRBD1. Germline CDR1 and CDR2: MNHNY and SVGAGI (reference sequence). The CDR3 totals 16 residues. The junction had 4 bases not matched to a gene; V was cut back by 0 bases and J by 3 bases. The CDR3 spells CASSYSQGDFYNEQFF. Written as DNA, the CDR3 is TGTGCCAGCAGTTACTCACAGGGGGATTTCTACAATGAGCAGTTCTTC.

V and J are TRBV28 and TRBJ1-6, with 9 bases matching TRBD1. The germline V gene has CDR1 MDHEN and CDR2 SYDVKM. The V and J ends lost 7 bases and 6 bases, in that order; junction bases with no gene match: 4. CDR3 length: 14 residues. The CDR3 loop is CASKTGGVNSPLHF. CDR3 in DNA: TGTGCCAGCAAAACAGGGGGCGTTAATTCACCCCTCCACTTT.

The chain joins TRBV4-2 to TRBJ2-7; D is unclear. Deletions cut 0 bases from V and 2 bases from J, with 14 bases between. This CDR3 comprises 16 residues. CDR1 is LGHNA and CDR2 is YNFKEQ in the germline V gene. In DNA, the CDR3 is TGTGCCAGCAGCCAAGATCCCCTACTACTTGCCTACGAGCAGTACTTC. This encodes CASSQDPLLLAYEQYF.

This clonotype was observed a handful of times. The chain combines TRBV4-3 with TRBJ1-1, with D unclear. With 0 bases removed from V and 7 bases from J, the gap between germline ends came to 12 bases. Germline V lookup: CDR1 LGHNA, CDR2 YSLEER. The CDR3 contains 14 residues. The CDR3 DNA reads TGCGCCAGCAGCCAAGACCCATTGATCGGTGAAGCTTTCTTT. The encoded protein is CASSQDPLIGEAFF.

The chain uses TRBV19 and TRBJ2-2; D not resolved. CDR3 length equals 13 residues. Germline lookup yields CDR1 LNHDA and CDR2 SQIVND (reference sequence). The V gene lost 6 bases and the J gene lost 3 bases, with 8 bases spanning the gap. The CDR3 DNA reads as TGTGCCAGTAGCCCTTCTCACACCGGGGAGCTGTTTTTT. It yields the protein CASSPSHTGELFF. Supplemented by reference TRBV19 and TRBJ2-2, the full variable domain reads DGGITQSPKYLFRKEGQNVTLSCEQNLNHDAMYWYRQDPGQGLRLIYYSQIVNDFQKGDIAEGYSVSREKKESFPLTVTSAQKNPTAFYLCASSPSHTGELFFGEGSRLTVL.

This rearrangement joins TRBV9 to TRBJ2-1; 8 nucleotides line up with TRBD2. V shed 3 bases, J shed 4 bases, and the junction held 6 bases outside the gene matches. The CDR3 has 15 residues. Germline CDR1 and CDR2: SGDLS and YYNGEE. CDR3 DNA sequence: TGTGCCAGCAGCGGGAGACTAGCGCCTTACAATGAGCAGTTCTTC. This sequence encodes CASSGRLAPYNEQFF.

This clonotype has a handful of counts. This chain links TRBV5-1 with TRBJ2-1; TRBD2 is a possible D gene (6 bases). Per germline, CDR1 SGHRS and CDR2 YFSETQ. V gave up 5 bases and J gave up 0 bases, with 9 bases separating them. The CDR3 is 14 residues long. CDR3 amino acids: CASRPDYSYNEQFF. CDR3 in DNA: TGCGCCAGCAGACCGGACTACTCCTACAATGAGCAGTTCTTC.

The V call is TRBV4-3, the J call TRBJ2-1; no definite D call. The germline V gene encodes CDR1 LGHNA and CDR2 YSLEER. The length of the CDR3 is 16 residues. Trimming left V 4 bases short and J 3 bases short, with 16 bases between. The CDR3 DNA reads as TGCGCCAGCAGCCCCGGTATCCAGAGATACTACAATGAGCAGTTCTTC. The encoded protein is CASSPGIQRYYNEQFF.

The chain couples TRBV7-2 to TRBJ2-7, with 8 bases that match TRBD2. V was clipped by 1 base and J by 3 bases; unmatched bases: 5. CDR3 size: 15 residues. CDR1 is SGHTA, CDR2 FQGNSA, per germline. The CDR3 DNA is TGTGCCAGCAGCTTAGAGGGACTAGGGCTCTACGAGCAGTACTTC. Translated: CASSLEGLGLYEQYF.

Notes on this clonotype: Sequence at one end of the junction differs from germline and may be a read error. J is TRBJ2-1 and V is TRBV4-1; D is undetermined. Per the germline V gene, CDR1 is MGHRA and CDR2 is YSYEKL. The CDR3 runs 14 residues. The CDR3 is CASSPAGLGNEQFF. DNA of the CDR3: TGTGCCAGCAGCCCCGCAGGCCTAGGAAATGAGCAGTTCTTC.

This chain links TRBV20-1 with TRBJ1-1; D ambiguous. V dropped 0 bases and J dropped 1 base, with 9 bases sitting between them. Germline loops: CDR1 DFQATT, CDR2 SNEGSKA (reference sequence). The length of the CDR3 is 14 residues. In DNA form, the CDR3 reads TGCAGTGCTAGAGATGGAGTGCGGAACACTGAAGCTTTCTTT. Its translation: CSARDGVRNTEAFF.

CDR3 amino acids: CASSLTGMSGGYTF. CDR3 DNA: TGTGCCAGCAGTTTGACAGGGATGTCCGGCGGCTACACCTTC. The J gene is TRBJ1-2, the V gene TRBV27, with TRBD1 matching over 7 bases. The CDR3 is made up of 14 amino acids. Trimming took 3 bases from V and 8 from J; bases not matched to a gene: 9. From germline, CDR1 is MNHEY and CDR2 SMNVEV (reference sequence).

The chain joins TRBV6-2 or TRBV6-3 to TRBJ1-5; D possibly corresponds to TRBD1 (5 bases). There are 16 residues in the CDR3. The germline V and J ends were trimmed by 4 bases and 6 bases, with 19 bases remaining between them. Germline CDR1 is MNHEY and CDR2 is SVGEGT. The CDR3, as DNA: TGTGCCAGCAGTTGGCCCCAGGAGGGGTTGGGTCAGCCCCAGCATTTT. This sequence encodes CASSWPQEGLGQPQHF.

The chain couples TRBV7-2 to TRBJ1-1; perhaps TRBD1 as D (6 bases). Germline V gene data show CDR1 as SGHTA and CDR2 as FQGNSA. V was cut by 6 bases and J by 6 bases, with 23 bases left in between. There are 16 residues in the CDR3. The CDR3: CASSYPQGGETPEAFF. Here the CDR3 DNA reads TGTGCCAGCAGTTACCCACAGGGCGGGGAAACCCCTGAAGCTTTCTTT.

The table lists this clonotype with a few counts. The chain has TRBV28 and TRBJ1-4; D call uncertain. The CDR3 is 15 residues long. V was cut by 5 bases and J by 0 bases, with 10 bases left in between. Per the germline V gene, CDR1 is MDHEN and CDR2 is SYDVKM. The CDR3 bases are TGTGCCAGCAGTAGCCAGAGACCAACTAATGAAAAACTGTTTTTT. Protein: CASSSQRPTNEKLFF.

V gene TRBV6-6 combines with J gene TRBJ2-5, with D possibly matching TRBD1 (5 bases). The germline CDR1 and CDR2 sequences are MNHNY and SVGAGI (reference sequence). The ends were cut back, 5 bases at V and 11 bases at J, with 30 bases in the middle. This CDR3 has 17 residues. The CDR3 DNA sequence: TGTGCCAGCAGTAAAAACCCATCAGGGCCCCTTTACAATGAGCAGTACTTC. Its translation is CASSKNPSGPLYNEQYF.

This clonotype showed up just a few times. The junction does not match germline at one end; this may be a read error. This CDR3 is CVSRRGHYGYTF. In DNA form, the CDR3 reads TGTGTCAGCAGGAGGGGACACTATGGCTACACCTTC. The chain recombines TRBV12-3 or TRBV12-4 with TRBJ1-2; D might be TRBD1 (5 bases). The CDR3 has 12 residues.

This clonotype occurred many times. V gene TRBV4-3 combines with J gene TRBJ2-3, with TRBD2 matching 8 bases. J lost 2 bases, V lost 2 bases, and 6 bases had no gene match. The CDR3 runs to 16 residues. Germline CDR1 is LGHNA and CDR2 is YSLEER. This CDR3 is CASSQSQLADTDTQYF. The DNA for the CDR3 is TGCGCCAGCAGCCAAAGTCAACTAGCGGACACAGATACGCAGTATTTT.

This clonotype was recorded many times. This sequence joins TRBV29-1 and TRBJ2-1; TRBD1 matches at 8 bases. CDR1 SQVTM and CDR2 ANQGSEA come from the germline V gene. The CDR3 length is 13 residues. Losses at the gene ends were 4 bases for V and 8 bases for J; bases not matched to a gene: 7. The DNA of the CDR3 is TGCAGCGTTGGAAGGCAGGGGGCATATGAGCAGTTCTTC. Amino acid sequence: CSVGRQGAYEQFF.

About this clonotype: The junction shows a germline mismatch at one end, possibly a read error. The genes are TRBV6-1 and TRBJ2-2; the match to TRBD2 covers 11 bases. The CDR3 loop spans 15 amino acids. Per germline, CDR1 MNHNS and CDR2 SASEGT. The CDR3 nucleotides are TGTGTCAGCAGTGGACTAGCGGGGAACACCGGGGAGCTGTTTTTT. This gives the protein CVSSGLAGNTGELFF.

This chain uses TRBV5-1 with TRBJ2-3; the match to TRBD2 covers 7 bases. The CDR3 loop spans 15 amino acids. Germline assignment: CDR1 SGHRS and CDR2 YFSETQ. The J segment lost 2 bases and the V segment lost 3 bases, leaving 6 bases of the junction unmatched. DNA for the CDR3: TGCGCCAGCAGCTCGACGGGACTAACCACAGATACGCAGTATTTT. Its translation: CASSSTGLTTDTQYF.

This chain links TRBV6-2 or TRBV6-3 with TRBJ1-1, with TRBD1 matching 7 bases. The CDR3 is 14 residues long. The V gene's germline CDR1 is MNHEY and CDR2 SVGEGT. V shed 7 bases and J 4 bases; nucleotides not matched to a gene: 9. CDR3 DNA: TGTGCCAGCAAGAGACAGGGAGCCCCCACTGAAGCTTTCTTT. Its translation is CASKRQGAPTEAFF.

Only a few counts were recorded for this clonotype. The rearrangement joins TRBV5-1 to TRBJ2-3; TRBD2 is a possible D gene (6 bases). The CDR3 is 15 amino acids. Trimming left V 4 bases short and J 1 base short, with 13 bases between. The germline gives CDR1 SGHRS, CDR2 YFSETQ. The CDR3 DNA follows: TGCGCCAGCAGCCCCTTGACTAGGGGCACAGATACGCAGTATTTT. Translation gives CASSPLTRGTDTQYF.

The chain employs TRBV4-1 and TRBJ2-1, with TRBD1 as a possible D gene (6 bases). The CDR3 is 15 amino acids. Germline assignment: CDR1 MGHRA and CDR2 YSYEKL. Deletions cut 6 bases from V and 5 bases from J, with 17 bases between. The CDR3 protein is CASSQSNQGHNEQFF. Written as DNA, the CDR3 is TGCGCCAGCAGTCAATCTAATCAGGGGCACAATGAGCAGTTCTTC.

Worth noting for this clonotype: A junction end diverges from the germline sequence, so it may reflect a read error. The rearrangement uses TRBV27 and TRBJ2-1; 9 positions agree with TRBD2. The CDR3 is 15 amino acids. The V gene's germline CDR1 is MNHEY and CDR2 SMNVEV (reference sequence). CDR3 sequence reads: CVSRLAGSFYNEQFF. The CDR3 DNA is TGCGTCAGCAGGCTAGCGGGGAGTTTCTACAATGAGCAGTTCTTC.

The chain uses TRBV20-1 and TRBJ2-5; 10 bases align to TRBD2. J lost 11 bases, V lost 4 bases, and 22 bases had no gene match. The germline V gene encodes CDR1 DFQATT and CDR2 SNEGSKA (reference sequence). CDR3 length equals 17 residues. CDR3 residues: CSANRPKPGLAPNEQYF. DNA of the CDR3: TGCAGTGCTAACCGGCCCAAACCGGGACTAGCGCCTAATGAGCAGTACTTC.

The J gene is TRBJ2-1, the V gene TRBV4-3; 8 bases match TRBD1. Unmatched junction bases numbered 10, after V lost 4 bases and J lost 8 bases. The CDR3 consists of 15 residues. The germline CDR1 and CDR2 sequences are LGHNA and YSLEER. Here the CDR3 reads CASSPRGQGVHEQFF. The CDR3 coding sequence is TGCGCCAGCAGCCCTCGAGGACAGGGTGTCCATGAGCAGTTCTTC.